A single sample is the source of the 14 T cell receptor beta chains below, sequenced in a study of OX40 agonist ivuxolimab in advanced cancers. Sequenced by immunoSEQ multiplex PCR; TCRdb stores in-frame clones only, minus some. Of over 75,000 clones in the sample, roughly 90% were seen once. The sequences come from CD4+ or CD8+ T cells sorted from blood, collected in a trial of the OX40 agonist ivuxolimab. The origin of the receptors is an adult with an advanced solid tumor such as melanoma, head and neck, liver or kidney cancer.

V usage is TRBV9 and J usage is TRBJ2-1; 8 bases line up with TRBD2. Germline-derived CDR1 and CDR2 are SGDLS and YYNGEE. V was clipped by 1 base and J by 1 base; unmatched bases: 1. This CDR3 spans 15 amino acids. DNA of the CDR3: TGTGCCAGCAGCGTAATAGCGGGATCCTACAATGAGCAGTTCTTC. This codes for CASSVIAGSYNEQFF.

The gene calls are TRBV5-1 and TRBJ2-7; 11 bases align to TRBD2. This CDR3 is built from 14 residues. The ends lost 7 bases at V and 6 bases at J; junction bases unmatched: 9. Germline V CDR1 and CDR2: SGHRS, YFSETQ. CDR3 region: CASGSIAGGAEQYF. The CDR3 region has the DNA TGCGCCAGCGGTAGCATAGCGGGAGGGGCCGAGCAGTACTTC.

The CDR3 DNA is TGTGCCAGCAGTCCTCTGGGGACTAGCGGGACCCAGTACTTC. Residues: CASSPLGTSGTQYF. The rearrangement uses TRBV7-3 and TRBJ2-5; TRBD2 matches 11 bases. Germline V gives CDR1 SGHTA, CDR2 FQGTGA. The CDR3 has 14 amino acids. V dropped 6 bases and J dropped 7; count of bases not matched to a gene: 7.

The V and J genes are TRBV27 and TRBJ2-1; the match to TRBD2 covers 15 bases. The CDR3 has 17 amino acids. Trimming removed 5 bases from V and 4 bases from J; junction bases left unmatched: 6. Germline-derived CDR1 and CDR2 are MNHEY and SMNVEV (reference sequence). In DNA form, the CDR3 reads TGTGCCAGCAGTCTTCGGACTAGCGGGAGGGATTACAATGAGCAGTTCTTC. Translating gives CASSLRTSGRDYNEQFF.

The V call is TRBV18, the J call TRBJ2-7; D unresolved. Germline V gene lookup returns CDR1 KGHSH and CDR2 LQKENI. The V end lost 0 bases, the J end lost 0 bases, and 6 bases lay between the germline ends. The CDR3 contains 14 residues. The CDR3 DNA follows: TGTGCCAGCTCACCACCGGCCTCCTCCTACGAGCAGTACTTC. The encoded protein is CASSPPASSYEQYF.

This CDR3 is CATGGGTTDTQYF. DNA of the CDR3: TGTGCCACCGGGGGCGGGACCACAGATACGCAGTATTTT. The chain joins TRBV7-9 to TRBJ2-3; D possibly uses TRBD1 or TRBD2 (6 bases each). Looked up from germline, CDR1 is SEHNR and CDR2 is FQNEAQ (reference sequence). This CDR3 has 13 residues. V shed 10 bases and J shed 2 bases, with 13 bases lying between them.

The V gene is TRBV18, the J gene TRBJ1-5; 9 positions agree with TRBD1. The V and J ends lost 3 bases and 2 bases, in that order; junction bases with no gene match: 5. Germline values: CDR1 KGHSH, CDR2 LQKENI. The CDR3 has 16 amino acids. This CDR3 reads CASSPRTGERNQPQHF. The CDR3 bases are TGTGCCAGCTCACCTCGGACAGGGGAACGCAATCAGCCCCAGCATTTT.

This chain connects TRBV11-1 to TRBJ2-3; 7 nucleotides match TRBD2. The germline CDR1 and CDR2 sequences are SGHAT and FQDESV (reference sequence). The CDR3 is made up of 15 amino acids. The V and J ends lost 7 bases and 4 bases, in that order; junction bases with no gene match: 11. The CDR3 loop reads CASTKTREAADTQYF. The CDR3 DNA is TGTGCCAGCACTAAAACCCGGGAGGCAGCAGATACGCAGTATTTT.

J is TRBJ1-5 and V is TRBV7-2; D unclear. CDR1 SGHTA and CDR2 FQGNSA come from the germline V gene. Trimming took 2 bases from V and 1 from J, leaving 9 bases between them. This CDR3 contains 15 residues. CDR3 DNA sequence: TGTGCCAGCAGCTTACTAACTCTAAGCAATCAGCCCCAGCATTTT. This gives the protein CASSLLTLSNQPQHF.

The V call is TRBV4-3, the J call TRBJ2-4; 13 bases fit TRBD2. Germline loops: CDR1 LGHNA, CDR2 YSLEER. The V gene end was trimmed by 5 bases and the J gene end by 0 bases; junction bases not matched to a gene: 4. This CDR3 is built from 17 residues. The CDR3 loop is CASSRLAGGSAKNIQYF. The CDR3 DNA sequence: TGCGCCAGCAGCAGACTAGCGGGAGGCTCAGCCAAAAACATTCAGTACTTC.

This sequence joins TRBV6-1 and TRBJ2-1, with 7 nucleotides matching TRBD2. In germline, CDR1 is MNHNS, CDR2 SASEGT. V shed 3 bases and J 8 bases; nucleotides not matched to a gene: 13. This CDR3 is built from 16 residues. The CDR3 loop reads CASSEGRLAGLDEQFF. In nucleotides, the CDR3 is TGTGCCAGCAGTGAGGGCCGACTAGCAGGTTTGGATGAGCAGTTCTTC.

The rearrangement links TRBV29-1 to TRBJ1-5; possibly TRBD1 for D (6 bases). The CDR3 has 13 residues. CDR1 SQVTM and CDR2 ANQGSEA come from the germline V gene. The V and J ends lost 6 bases and 3 bases respectively, with 12 bases between them. The CDR3 DNA follows: TGCAGCGTAGGCCAGGGGAACAATCAGCCCCAGCATTTT. Protein product: CSVGQGNNQPQHF.

The chain joins TRBV6-1 to TRBJ2-7; tentatively, D is TRBD1 (5 bases). Germline V lookup: CDR1 MNHNS, CDR2 SASEGT. The V end lost 5 bases, the J end lost 2 bases, and 16 bases lay between the germline ends. This CDR3 has 15 residues. CDR3 amino acids: CASSPTDQPPYEQYF. The DNA for the CDR3 is TGTGCCAGCAGTCCGACAGACCAACCCCCCTACGAGCAGTACTTC.

The chain links TRBV5-5 to TRBJ2-5; 9 bases are a match to TRBD1. With V trimmed by 4 bases and J by 0 bases, 7 bases remained unmatched. CDR1 is SGHKS, CDR2 YYEKEE, per germline (reference sequence). This CDR3 contains 16 residues. CDR3 in DNA: TGTGCCAGCAGCCAAGGACAGGGGAGTTACCAAGAGACCCAGTACTTC. It translates to CASSQGQGSYQETQYF.